This is a list of T cell receptor beta chains from one sample in a study of a mutant IDH1 vaccine in newly diagnosed glioma. Repertoires were generated with immunoSEQ multiplex PCR, while TCRdb's copy carries only in-frame clones and drops some. Of about 31,000 clones in the sample, 90% were seen once. Their specific antigens are unknown. The sample in question was PBMCs, obtained from a glioma patient whose treatment included an IDH1 peptide vaccine. Receptors were obtained from a woman aged 40 to 50 with glioma. Both conserved end residues are part of each CDR3. Fields, in order: clone size, CDR3 length, V gene, D gene, J gene, CDR3 protein, CDR3 DNA. A D gene is named only where the DNA matches it firmly. Clone size is stated in some rows and not others, as once, few, many or a class when expanded.

abundance: few; len: 12; v_gene: TRBV5-5; d_gene: .; j_gene: TRBJ1-1; CDR3aa: CASSLLLSEAFF; CDR3nt: TGTGCCAGCAGTCTCTTATTGAGTGAAGCTTTCTTT
abundance: .; len: 15; v_gene: TRBV5-6; d_gene: .; j_gene: TRBJ2-7; CDR3aa: CASSGPSTGSYEQYF; CDR3nt: TGTGCCAGCAGCGGACCCTCTACAGGGTCCTACGAGCAGTACTTC
abundance: .; len: 14; v_gene: TRBV4-1; d_gene: .; j_gene: TRBJ1-4; CDR3aa: CASSLGLTNEKLFF; CDR3nt: TGCGCCAGCAGCCTCGGCCTAACTAATGAAAAACTGTTTTTT
abundance: .; len: 16; v_gene: TRBV7-8; d_gene: .; j_gene: TRBJ1-6; CDR3aa: CASSYGSRGENSPLHF; CDR3nt: TGTGCCAGCAGCTACGGATCAAGGGGAGAAAATTCACCCCTCCACTTT
abundance: .; len: 15; v_gene: TRBV27; d_gene: .; j_gene: TRBJ2-5; CDR3aa: CASSLDGRYQETQYF; CDR3nt: TGTGCCAGCAGTTTAGATGGGCGGTACCAAGAGACCCAGTACTTC
abundance: .; len: 15; v_gene: TRBV9; d_gene: .; j_gene: TRBJ2-3; CDR3aa: CASSVGSGRENTQYF; CDR3nt: TGTGCCAGCAGCGTAGGGTCAGGGAGAGAGAATACGCAGTATTTT
abundance: .; len: 16; v_gene: TRBV30; d_gene: TRBD2; j_gene: TRBJ2-7; CDR3aa: CAWSPVGRRGTYEQYF; CDR3nt: TGTGCCTGGAGCCCGGTGGGCCGGCGGGGGACCTACGAGCAGTACTTC
abundance: .; len: 15; v_gene: TRBV6-1; d_gene: .; j_gene: TRBJ2-5; CDR3aa: CASGGGGGLGETQYF; CDR3nt: TGTGCCAGCGGAGGGGGTGGGGGCCTCGGGGAGACCCAGTACTTC
abundance: .; len: 13; v_gene: TRBV7-2; d_gene: TRBD1; j_gene: TRBJ2-7; CDR3aa: CASSLDRDHEQYF; CDR3nt: TGTGCCAGCAGCCTGGACAGGGACCACGAGCAGTACTTC
abundance: .; len: 15; v_gene: TRBV30; d_gene: .; j_gene: TRBJ2-5; CDR3aa: CAWSVRGRFAETQYF; CDR3nt: TGTGCCTGGAGTGTACGGGGGCGGTTCGCAGAGACCCAGTACTTC
abundance: .; len: 20; v_gene: TRBV5-5; d_gene: .; j_gene: TRBJ1-2; CDR3aa: CASGSTRAARLARKTYGYTF; CDR3nt: TGTGCCAGCGGATCGACGAGAGCAGCGCGACTGGCGCGAAAGACCTATGGCTACACCTTC
abundance: .; len: 17; v_gene: TRBV7-6; d_gene: TRBD2; j_gene: TRBJ2-2; CDR3aa: CASSLLAGGSNTGELFF; CDR3nt: TGTGCCAGCAGCCTACTAGCGGGGGGGTCTAACACCGGGGAGCTGTTTTTT
abundance: .; len: 14; v_gene: TRBV14; d_gene: .; j_gene: TRBJ2-2; CDR3aa: CASSFNANTGELFF; CDR3nt: TGTGCCAGCAGCTTTAACGCGAACACCGGGGAGCTGTTTTTT
abundance: .; len: 14; v_gene: TRBV30; d_gene: .; j_gene: TRBJ2-7; CDR3aa: CACRAGTEPYEQYF; CDR3nt: TGTGCCTGCCGGGCGGGAACGGAACCCTACGAGCAGTACTTC
abundance: .; len: 16; v_gene: TRBV7-2; d_gene: .; j_gene: TRBJ1-4; CDR3aa: CASSLGVSGTNEKLFF; CDR3nt: TGTGCCAGCAGCTTAGGGGTTTCAGGGACCAATGAAAAACTGTTTTTT
abundance: .; len: 17; v_gene: TRBV11-2; d_gene: TRBD1; j_gene: TRBJ1-2; CDR3aa: CASSSESTGTGGYGYTF; CDR3nt: TGTGCCAGCAGCTCAGAGTCCACCGGGACAGGGGGCTATGGCTACACCTTC
abundance: .; len: 15; v_gene: TRBV6-5; d_gene: TRBD1; j_gene: TRBJ1-4; CDR3aa: CASSYVWTGSEKLFF; CDR3nt: TGTGCCAGCAGTTACGTTTGGACAGGGAGTGAAAAACTGTTTTTT
abundance: .; len: 15; v_gene: TRBV19; d_gene: TRBD1; j_gene: TRBJ1-6; CDR3aa: CASSNQGALGSPLHF; CDR3nt: TGTGCCAGTAGTAATCAGGGGGCCCTTGGATCACCCCTCCACTTT
abundance: .; len: 13; v_gene: TRBV6-5; d_gene: .; j_gene: TRBJ1-1; CDR3aa: CASSYLRNTEAFF; CDR3nt: TGTGCCAGCAGTTATCTACGGAACACTGAAGCTTTCTTT
abundance: .; len: 15; v_gene: TRBV6-5; d_gene: .; j_gene: TRBJ1-4; CDR3aa: CASTRGTSTNEKLFF; CDR3nt: TGTGCCAGCACCAGAGGGACGTCTACTAATGAAAAACTGTTTTTT
abundance: .; len: 15; v_gene: TRBV6-6; d_gene: .; j_gene: TRBJ2-2; CDR3aa: CASSYQGADTGELFF; CDR3nt: TGTGCCAGCAGTTACCAGGGAGCGGACACCGGGGAGCTGTTTTTT
abundance: .; len: 15; v_gene: TRBV2; d_gene: .; j_gene: TRBJ2-2; CDR3aa: CASSDGTSNTGELFF; CDR3nt: TGTGCCAGCAGTGATGGGACATCGAACACCGGGGAGCTGTTTTTT
abundance: .; len: 13; v_gene: TRBV7-9; d_gene: .; j_gene: TRBJ1-2; CDR3aa: CASSTFQGSGYTF; CDR3nt: TGTGCCAGCAGCACATTCCAGGGGTCCGGCTACACCTTC
abundance: .; len: 15; v_gene: TRBV4-2; d_gene: .; j_gene: TRBJ1-6; CDR3aa: CASSTGPTGNSPLHF; CDR3nt: TGTGCCAGCAGTACGGGCCCTACAGGGAATTCACCCCTCCACTTT
abundance: .; len: 16; v_gene: TRBV5-6; d_gene: TRBD1; j_gene: TRBJ1-2; CDR3aa: CASSLLRTGLGDGYTF; CDR3nt: TGTGCCAGCAGCTTGCTCCGGACAGGACTTGGTGATGGCTACACCTTC
abundance: .; len: 13; v_gene: TRBV5-5; d_gene: .; j_gene: TRBJ1-1; CDR3aa: CASSSSLNTEAFF; CDR3nt: TGTGCCAGCAGCTCGTCCTTGAACACTGAAGCTTTCTTT